The 12 T cell receptor beta chains below all came from one sample that was sequenced in a study of identical twins. Using its own MiXCR run on the 5' RACE reads, TCRdb lists one record per CDR3 protein. The table includes fewer than 450,000 distinct CDR3 sequences, about 9% detected once. What was sequenced was naive T cells sorted from blood. The receptors derive from a woman in her forties or fifties in good health.

This clonotype was observed a few times. CDR3 region: CSARDSLRAGGYNEQFF. The CDR3, as DNA: TGCAGTGCTAGAGACTCCCTGAGGGCGGGAGGGTACAATGAGCAGTTCTTC. The chain couples TRBV20-1 to TRBJ2-1, with 9 bases matching TRBD2. J gave up 4 bases and V 0 bases, and 10 bases lay outside the gene matches. The CDR3 contains 17 residues. The germline V gene encodes CDR1 DFQATT and CDR2 SNEGSKA (reference sequence).

V gene TRBV4-1 combines with J gene TRBJ2-5; D not certain. CDR3 length: 14 residues. Germline V lookup: CDR1 MGHRA, CDR2 YSYEKL. V was shortened by 0 bases and J by 5 bases, with 10 bases between the two germline ends. CDR3 in DNA: TGCGCCAGCAGCCAAGATCGAAGCGTGGAGACCCAGTACTTC. Protein product: CASSQDRSVETQYF.

This clonotype was picked up many times. The chain joins TRBV7-9 to TRBJ1-1; 7 positions agree with TRBD1. The CDR3 consists of 15 residues. V lost 5 bases and J lost 1; bases outside the gene matches: 7. CDR1 and CDR2 (germline): SEHNR, FQNEAQ (reference sequence). Here the CDR3 reads CASSPTGVGNTEAFF. The CDR3, as DNA: TGTGCCAGCAGCCCTACAGGGGTGGGGAACACTGAAGCTTTCTTT.

This clonotype came up a few times. The chain recombines TRBV5-1 with TRBJ1-4; D might be TRBD1 (5 bases). V shed 4 bases and J shed 8 bases, with 15 bases lying between them. The CDR3 consists of 14 residues. The germline V gene has CDR1 SGHRS and CDR2 YFSETQ. CDR3 sequence (DNA): TGCGCCAGCAGCCCGGGACGCTCGTCGGAAAAACTGTTTTTT. Residues: CASSPGRSSEKLFF. The variable domain in full, completed from reference TRBV5-1 and TRBJ1-4, reads KAGVTQTPRYLIKTRGQQVTLSCSPISGHRSVSWYQQTPGQGLQFLFEYFSETQRNKGNFPGRFSGRQFSNSRSEMNVSTLELGDSALYLCASSPGRSSEKLFFGSGTQLSVL.

Many counts were recorded for this clonotype. The chain joins TRBV5-1 to TRBJ2-1; a weak D match, TRBD2 (5 bases). V was trimmed by 0 bases and J by 9 bases, leaving 10 bases between them. The CDR3 consists of 13 residues. Germline CDR1 reads SGHRS; CDR2 reads YFSETQ. The CDR3 region is CASSLVRGGEQFF. The CDR3, as DNA: TGCGCCAGCAGCTTGGTGCGCGGAGGTGAGCAGTTCTTC. Using reference TRBV5-1 and TRBJ2-1 for the parts outside the CDR3, the full variable domain is KAGVTQTPRYLIKTRGQQVTLSCSPISGHRSVSWYQQTPGQGLQFLFEYFSETQRNKGNFPGRFSGRQFSNSRSEMNVSTLELGDSALYLCASSLVRGGEQFFGPGTRLTVL.

This clonotype showed up many times. The genes are TRBV20-1 and TRBJ1-1; D may be TRBD1 (5 bases). Looked up from germline, CDR1 is DFQATT and CDR2 is SNEGSKA (reference sequence). There are 12 residues in the CDR3. V dropped 0 bases and J dropped 11 bases, with 13 bases sitting between them. CDR3 sequence: CSARDRGRGAFF. The CDR3, as DNA: TGCAGTGCTAGAGATCGAGGACGGGGCGCTTTCTTT.

The chain links TRBV4-1 to TRBJ2-1, with 14 bases lining up with TRBD2. V lost 2 bases to trimming and J lost 3 bases; unmatched junction nucleotides: 6. This CDR3 has 18 residues. Germline loops: CDR1 MGHRA, CDR2 YSYEKL. CDR3 in amino acids: CASSQWTSGRFLYNEQFF. The CDR3 DNA reads TGCGCCAGCAGCCAATGGACTAGCGGGAGGTTCCTCTACAATGAGCAGTTCTTC.

This clonotype has ten or more counts. The chain recombines TRBV9 with TRBJ2-1; the match to TRBD2 covers 9 bases. J gave up 7 bases and V 0 bases, and 5 bases lay outside the gene matches. Germline values: CDR1 SGDLS, CDR2 YYNGEE. The CDR3 has 15 amino acids. The CDR3 spells CASSVASGVGNEQFF. CDR3 in DNA: TGTGCCAGCAGCGTAGCTAGCGGGGTAGGTAATGAGCAGTTCTTC.

This clonotype has more than one count but fewer than ten. This rearrangement joins TRBV24-1 to TRBJ2-3; D not certain. Trimming pared 0 bases from V and 6 bases from J, leaving 6 bases between. The CDR3 contains 13 residues. Germline lookup yields CDR1 KGHDR and CDR2 SFDVKD. CDR3 in DNA: TGTGCCACCAGTGATTTGTTGGGCGATACGCAGTATTTT. This gives the protein CATSDLLGDTQYF.

This clonotype has just a few counts. The chain links TRBV11-2 to TRBJ2-5; D gene unclear. V was trimmed by 0 bases and J by 4 bases, leaving 9 bases between them. Germline assignment: CDR1 SGHAT and CDR2 FQNNGV. The CDR3 has 14 residues. CDR3 DNA: TGTGCCAGCAGCTTAGACCCGATCCCAGAGACCCAGTACTTC. The encoded protein is CASSLDPIPETQYF.

The chain employs TRBV12-3 or TRBV12-4 and TRBJ1-1; D unclear. Trimming took off 8 bases at V and 6 bases at J, with 10 bases between the two ends. The CDR3 sequence is 11 residues long. In DNA form, the CDR3 reads TGTGCCAGCGCGGAGGAGCCTGAAGCTTTCTTT. Protein product: CASAEEPEAFF.

In this sample, this clonotype turned up many times. The genes are TRBV5-1 and TRBJ1-1, with 7 bases aligning to TRBD1. The germline gives CDR1 SGHRS, CDR2 YFSETQ. The CDR3 is 13 amino acids. V trimming: 3 bases; J trimming: 11 bases; junction bases outside the gene matches: 10. The DNA for the CDR3 is TGCGCCAGCAGCTCCCCGGGACAGCCATACGCTTTCTTT. It encodes CASSSPGQPYAFF. The whole variable domain, filled in from reference TRBV5-1 and TRBJ1-1, reads KAGVTQTPRYLIKTRGQQVTLSCSPISGHRSVSWYQQTPGQGLQFLFEYFSETQRNKGNFPGRFSGRQFSNSRSEMNVSTLELGDSALYLCASSSPGQPYAFFGQGTRLTVV.